The source of this T cell receptor (beta chain) is a study of blood T cell repertoires in COVID-19. Study background: Whether acute or convalescent, the COVID-19 samples came from the United States, Italy and Spain. Sample material is recorded as cDNA or gDNA derived from T cells, B-cell-depleted T cells, or PBMCs.

V trimming: 2 bases; J trimming: 7 bases; junction bases outside the gene matches: 2. The germline V gene encodes CDR1 MGHRA and CDR2 YSYEKL. This CDR3 is 15 amino acids long. As originally analysed: The assay estimated nucleated cells by amplifying reference gene primers. Profiling relied on immunoSEQ multiplex PCR, and the TCRdb table lists in-frame clones only, not all of them. D and trimming were read from the DNA, whereas the V and J calls and clone size are those reported in that table. The sample lists under 150,000 clones, 88% occurring once. V is TRBV4-1 and J is TRBJ2-1; 13 nucleotides align to TRBD2. What was sequenced was peripheral blood. This clonotype was obtained from a man aged 50-60 years with active or convalescent COVID-19. This chain's CDR3 is CASSQPTSGGNEQFF. For the CDR3, the DNA is TGCGCCAGCAGCCAACCGACTAGCGGGGGGAATGAGCAGTTCTTC.